Detailed here is one T cell receptor (beta chain). Its antigen is as yet unknown. The CDR3 sequence is 14 residues long. CDR1 MDHEN and CDR2 SYDVKM come from the germline V gene. A second PCR, run for roughly 7 to 11 cycles, used a sample-barcoded 5' primer plus a J-beta primer mix. One entry per CDR3 protein results from TCRdb running MiXCR on the 5' RACE reads. Of 650,000 to 800,000 distinct CDR3 sequences in the sample, more than 40% were seen once. The data derive from a study of blood T cells in healthy people across ages. Whole-study results and caveats: The recorded TCR beta diversity per million T cells decreased in a roughly linear manner with age. The study could not conclusively compare naive and antigen-experienced cells, given its unsorted PBMCs.

Ranging in age from about 6 to 100, the donors were healthy Caucasian individuals from Russia. Total RNA was isolated from each sample in quantities of at least 6 micrograms. Input material: blood. This receptor was obtained from a man in his sixties in good health. The chain carries TRBV28 and TRBJ2-5; D could derive from TRBD1 or TRBD2 (6 bases each). Gene TRBJ2-7 matches the end of the DNA better, so the J call may be wrong. This CDR3 reads CASKISGGGYEQYF. The CDR3 region has the DNA TGTGCCAGCAAAATCTCCGGGGGCGGATACGAGCAGTACTTC.